Sequencing of this TCR beta chain was carried out in a study of regulatory T cells in long-lasting Graves disease. The time point was: newly diagnosed GD, antithyroid drugs for less than 3 months. RNA extracted from PBMCs served as the sequencing template. Relying on iRepertoire HTBI primers and Arm-PCR of CDR3 regions, the team built TCR beta libraries. TCRdb reanalysed the multiplex PCR reads using MiXCR and keeps one entry per CDR3 protein. The sample lists roughly 320,000 distinct CDR3 sequences, roughly 17% occurring once. CDR1 is SQVTM and CDR2 is ANQGSEA in the germline V gene. This CDR3 has 11 residues. Trimming removed 4 bases at V and 3 bases at J, with 4 bases between. This clonotype was detected a few times. This sample was also put to use in a study of T cells in Graves' hyperthyroidism and ophthalmopathy.

The chain has TRBV29-1 and TRBJ1-3, with unresolved D. This receptor was taken from a man aged 35 to 55 with Graves disease. The starting material was peripheral blood mononuclear cells (PBMCs), obtained at new diagnosis, from a patient treated with antithyroid drugs. The DNA of the CDR3 is TGCAGCGTTGGAGATGGAAACACCATATATTTT. Residues: CSVGDGNTIYF.